This T cell receptor (beta chain) was sequenced in a study of metastatic and nonmetastatic thyroid tumors. Looking at the study overall: Where malignant and benign thyroid patients were concerned, repertoires were compared across blood and tumor or nodule tissue.

This clone was observed a single time. Using MiXCR, TCRdb re-called clones from the PCR reads. The sample has roughly 18,000 clones, around a quarter seen once. Treatment of any kind had been given to no patient before thyroid surgery. Germline values: CDR1 GTSNPN, CDR2 SVGIG (reference sequence). V was pared by 0 bases and J by 2 bases, with 11 bases between. The CDR3 sequence is 14 residues long. The receptor comes from a female donor with papillary thyroid cancer or a benign thyroid nodule (not recorded which). Some clones in this sample may be carry-over from other donors' samples. The genes are TRBV30 and TRBJ2-7; tentatively, D is TRBD1 (6 bases). Sequences were obtained from tumor tissue. The CDR3 spells CAWSVGQITYEQYF. The CDR3 nucleotides read TGTGCCTGGAGTGTAGGACAGATAACCTACGAGCAGTACTTC.